This T cell receptor beta chain is from a study of shared clonotypes between healthy human individuals. About the study: CD4 naive and CD4 memory each took three plates per donor, while CD8 naive took two and CD8 memory one.

The donors were all Caucasian adults (living in Nashville, Tennessee). Germline-derived CDR1 and CDR2 are SQVTM and ANQGSEA. The CDR3 extends over 15 amino acids. Trimming took 4 bases from V and 0 from J; bases not matched to a gene: 5. Turning to this clone: The target antigen is unknown.

The data were produced by immunoSEQ multiplex PCR, yet TCRdb's version contains in-frame clones alone and is incomplete. The sample has 650,000 to 800,000 clones, around 70% seen once. Study results and limitations: Non-shared clonotypes had lower generation probabilities than clonotypes shared by all four sorted-subset donors.

This chain uses TRBV29-1 with TRBJ2-1; TRBD2 matches at 8 bases. The sample comprised memory CD4+ T cells sorted from blood. Subset described: CD45RA-negative fraction. The sequence came from a woman in her 30s in good health. CDR3 in amino acids: CSVGAGGHSYNEQFF. CDR3 bases: TGCAGCGTTGGTGCGGGGGGACACTCCTACAATGAGCAGTTCTTC.